The rows below give T cell receptor beta chains drawn from one sample of a study of technical replicates of blood from several donors. Generated by immunoSEQ multiplex PCR, the TCRdb table keeps only in-frame clones and is missing some. The table records fewer than 85,000 clones, 90% to 97% of them present only once. Sequenced sample: T cells isolated from PBMCs. These receptor sequences come from a human donor in good health. The CDR3 runs from the conserved cysteine through the conserved F or W. D genes are given only for firm matches. Where a row states a size, it is once, few, many or the class of an expanded clone; other rows omit it.

>TRBJ2-4|TRBD1|NA|TRBV14
TGTGCCAGCAGCCACGTGAACAGGGGAACCAAAAACATTCAGTACTTC
CASSHVNRGTKNIQYF
>TRBJ2-1|TRBD2|NA|TRBV2
TGTGCCAGCAGTGAAACTAGCGGGAGGGACAATGAGCAGTTCTTC
CASSETSGRDNEQFF
>TRBJ2-7|TRBD1|NA|TRBV28
TGTGCCAGCACCCAGACAGGGTACAACGACGAGCAGTACTTC
CASTQTGYNDEQYF
>TRBJ2-3|NA|NA|TRBV5-4
TGTGCCAGCAGCGCGCTTACGGGGGATACGCAGTATTTT
CASSALTGDTQYF
>TRBJ2-1|TRBD2|NA|TRBV5-1
TGCGCCAGCAGCTTTACAGCGGGAGAAAGCAATGAGCAGTTCTTC
CASSFTAGESNEQFF
>TRBJ1-5|NA|once|TRBV6-5
TGTGCCAGCAGTCCCTTAAGCCCCCCCAATCAGCCCCAGCATTTT
CASSPLSPPNQPQHF
>TRBJ1-2|NA|NA|TRBV10-1
TGCGCCAGCAGTGAGGATGCAGATCACTATGGCTACACCTTC
CASSEDADHYGYTF
>TRBJ2-1|NA|NA|TRBV5-1
TGCGCCAGCAGCTTGGCCGTTAATGAGCAGTTCTTC
CASSLAVNEQFF
>TRBJ2-3|NA|NA|TRBV29-1
TGCAGCGTTGCCGGAGGGGGACTAACCGGATACTATAGCACAGATACGCAGTATTTT
CSVAGGGLTGYYSTDTQYF
>TRBJ2-7|TRBD1|NA|TRBV9
TGTGCCAGCAGCGCCACAGGGGGCCCCTACGAGCAGTACTTC
CASSATGGPYEQYF
>TRBJ2-7|NA|NA|TRBV28
TGTGCCAGCAGTCCTCTATACAGGGAACAGTACTTC
CASSPLYREQYF
>TRBJ1-1|NA|NA|TRBV12-5
TGTGCTAGTGGTTTGACTATGAACACTGAAGCTTTCTTT
CASGLTMNTEAFF
>TRBJ2-7|NA|NA|TRBV30
TGTGCCTGGAGTGCTAGGGGAACCTACGAGCAGTACTTC
CAWSARGTYEQYF
>TRBJ1-1|TRBD1|NA|TRBV28
TGTGCCAGCAGTTTAATAGGGACAGGGTCTTCGGGTAACACTGAAGCTTTCTTT
CASSLIGTGSSGNTEAFF
>TRBJ2-1|TRBD2|NA|TRBV2
TGTGCCAGCAGTGCCACTAGCGGGAGCTACAATGAGCAGTTCTTC
CASSATSGSYNEQFF
>TRBJ2-1|NA|NA|TRBV29-1
TGCAGCGTCGGGGGGCGGTTAGGAAATGAGCAGTTCTTC
CSVGGRLGNEQFF
>TRBJ2-1|TRBD2|NA|TRBV10-3
TGTGCCATCAGTGAGTCGAAGGCTAGCGGGAGATGCGAGCAGTTCTTC
CAISESKASGRCEQFF
>TRBJ1-1|NA|once|TRBV23-1
TGCGCCAGCAGAACGGACAGCTTGAACACTGAAGCTTTCTTT
CASRTDSLNTEAFF
>TRBJ1-4|NA|NA|TRBV4-1
TGCGCCAGCAGCCTTCAGGCAACTAATGAAAAACTGTTTTTT
CASSLQATNEKLFF
>TRBJ2-7|TRBD1|NA|TRBV11-2
TGTGCCAGCAGCTTTAGAGGGGACAGGGGGACGTGGGAGCAGTACTTC
CASSFRGDRGTWEQYF
>TRBJ2-3|NA|NA|TRBV28
TGTGCCAGCAGTTGGGAGGGCACAGATACGCAGTATTTT
CASSWEGTDTQYF
>TRBJ2-2|TRBD2|NA|TRBV10-3
TGTGCCATCAGTCCTAAGCGGGAGGGCCGAAGTACCGGGGAGCTGTTTTTT
CAISPKREGRSTGELFF
>TRBJ2-5|NA|NA|TRBV6-6
TGTGCCAGCGGTAGTTACCAAGAGACCCAGTACTTC
CASGSYQETQYF
>TRBJ1-4|TRBD1|NA|TRBV28
TGTGCCAGCAGATCCTCGACACAGGGGCGTAATGAAAAACTGTTTTTT
CASRSSTQGRNEKLFF